This is a list of T cell receptor beta chains from one sample in a study of molecular identifiers for immune sequencing clone quantification. TCRdb called the PCR reads again in MiXCR, with one record for every CDR3 protein. Among approximately 630,000 distinct CDR3 sequences, around 25% were seen once, and the ten largest hold about 0.84%. Material for sequencing was naive CD8+ T cells from blood, with Jurkat cell RNA spiked in. These receptors all come from a human donor in good health. Some libraries in this study had Jurkat cell RNA spiked in. CDR3s include the opening cysteine and the closing phenylalanine or tryptophan. D genes are given only for firm matches. Not every row has a clone size; where given, it reads once, few, many or a size class.

j_gene,d_gene,len,v_gene,abundance,CDR3nt,CDR3aa
TRBJ2-5,TRBD2,15,TRBV6-2/TRBV6-3,few,TGTGCCAGCAGTTACTCGAGCGGGGGGGCGAAGACCCAGTACTTC,CASSYSSGGAKTQYF
TRBJ2-7,.,15,TRBV10-3,.,TGCGCCATCACCCGAGGGAGGGGGGCTGTTGTCGAGCAGTACTTC,CAITRGRGAVVEQYF
TRBJ2-3,TRBD2,14,TRBV2,many,TGTGCCAGCAGGGGGACTAGCGGGATAGATACGCAGTATTTT,CASRGTSGIDTQYF
TRBJ2-7,TRBD1,16,TRBV19,.,TGTGCCAGTAGTATAGGACTCCGGGACAGGACCTACGAGCAGTACTTC,CASSIGLRDRTYEQYF
TRBJ2-7,.,16,TRBV20-1,few,TGCAGTGCTCGATCCCCCCGTGACAGAAGCTCCTACGAGCAGTACTTC,CSARSPRDRSSYEQYF
TRBJ1-5,TRBD1,15,TRBV28,.,TGTGCCAGCGAGTTCAGGGGGTATAGCAATCAGCCCCAGCATTTT,CASEFRGYSNQPQHF
TRBJ2-1,TRBD1,14,TRBV29-1,many,TGCAGCGTTTCTATCCTAGGGGGCTTTAGTGAGCAGTTCTTC,CSVSILGGFSEQFF
TRBJ2-7,.,15,TRBV5-5,many,TGTGCCAGCAGCCCCAGCCCCAGTGTCTCCTACGAGCAGTACTTC,CASSPSPSVSYEQYF
TRBJ2-1,.,13,TRBV5-1,few,TGCGCCAGCAGGAAGGACAGCCACAATGAGCAGTTCTTC,CASRKDSHNEQFF
TRBJ2-7,.,14,TRBV6-1,few,TGTGCCAGCAGTGCCTACAGGGCCGCCTACGAGCAGTACTTC,CASSAYRAAYEQYF
TRBJ2-3,.,12,TRBV20-1,many,TGCAGTGCAAACGACTTGACAGATACGCAGTATTTT,CSANDLTDTQYF
TRBJ2-4,TRBD1,17,TRBV28,many,TGTGCCAGCAGTTCATCCGGGACAGGGGAAGCCAAAAACATTCAGTACTTC,CASSSSGTGEAKNIQYF
TRBJ2-6,.,17,TRBV24-1,many,TGTGCCACCAGTGATTCTGATAGGAGCTCTGGGGCCAACGTCCTGACTTTC,CATSDSDRSSGANVLTF
TRBJ1-1,TRBD1,14,TRBV6-2/TRBV6-3,many,TGTGCCAGCTGGGGGCAGGGGGCGAGCACTGAAGCTTTCTTT,CASWGQGASTEAFF
TRBJ2-1,.,17,TRBV19,few,TGTGCCAGTAGTAACAGCTTCGACCCCCTTTCCTACAATGAGCAGTTCTTC,CASSNSFDPLSYNEQFF
TRBJ2-7,.,14,TRBV5-6,.,TGTGCCAGCAGCTCGTCGGGAGAGGTCTACGAGCAGTACTTC,CASSSSGEVYEQYF
TRBJ1-1,.,15,TRBV7-9,few,TGTGCCAGCAGCCCTCCGGAAGGGGAGAACACTGAAGCTTTCTTT,CASSPPEGENTEAFF
TRBJ2-1,TRBD1,13,TRBV29-1,many,TGCAGCGCCCAGACAGGGAGCTACAATGAGCAGTTCTTC,CSAQTGSYNEQFF
TRBJ1-4,TRBD1,16,TRBV7-9,.,TGTGCCAGCAGCCGTAAACCGGGACAGGGGGCTGAAAAACTGTTTTTT,CASSRKPGQGAEKLFF
TRBJ1-1,.,12,TRBV28,many,TGTGCCAGCAGTTTATGGGACACTGAAGCTTTCTTT,CASSLWDTEAFF
TRBJ1-6,.,15,TRBV6-6,few,TGTGCCAGCAGTGTCTCGAGCTCCTATAATTCACCCCTCCACTTT,CASSVSSSYNSPLHF
TRBJ1-2,.,14,TRBV4-1,.,TGCGCCAGCAGCCAAGACTCGCAGGGGTATGGCTACACCTTC,CASSQDSQGYGYTF
TRBJ1-2,.,13,TRBV30,few,TGTGCCTGGAGAGAGACAGCCAACTATGGCTACACCTTC,CAWRETANYGYTF
TRBJ2-7,TRBD2,19,TRBV11-2,few,TGTGCCAGCAGCTTATCCTCCGTGAGTCAGCGGGGGGACTCCTACGAGCAGTACTTC,CASSLSSVSQRGDSYEQYF
TRBJ1-6,.,16,TRBV4-1,.,TGCGCCAGCAGCCAAGTGGGGGGCGCGGGGAATTCACCCCTCCACTTT,CASSQVGGAGNSPLHF
TRBJ2-5,.,13,TRBV18,few,TGTGCCAGCTCACCATGGGCGGGAGAGACCCAGTACTTC,CASSPWAGETQYF
TRBJ2-7,TRBD2,13,TRBV20-1,few,TGCAGTGCTAGTTACAGCGGGGGATACGAGCAGTACTTC,CSASYSGGYEQYF
TRBJ1-4,.,11,TRBV29-1,many,TGCAGCGCACGGCGGGGAGAAAAACTGTTTTTT,CSARRGEKLFF
TRBJ2-7,TRBD1,16,TRBV7-9,many,TGTGCCAGCAGCCCCGCGGGGACAGGGGATGCATACGAGCAGTACTTC,CASSPAGTGDAYEQYF
TRBJ2-1,.,12,TRBV6-2/TRBV6-3,many,TGTGCCAGCAGTGCTGAATTCGGTGAGCAGTTCTTC,CASSAEFGEQFF
TRBJ2-1,.,15,TRBV24-1,.,TGTGCCACCAGTGATTCAGGGGTTTCAAACAATGAGCAGTTCTTC,CATSDSGVSNNEQFF
TRBJ1-1,.,14,TRBV2,few,TGTGCCAGCAGTCCATACGAGCGGAACACTGAAGCTTTCTTT,CASSPYERNTEAFF
TRBJ2-1,.,15,TRBV28,few,TGTGCCAGCAGTTTAGCCAGGCAAACCTACAATGAGCAGTTCTTC,CASSLARQTYNEQFF